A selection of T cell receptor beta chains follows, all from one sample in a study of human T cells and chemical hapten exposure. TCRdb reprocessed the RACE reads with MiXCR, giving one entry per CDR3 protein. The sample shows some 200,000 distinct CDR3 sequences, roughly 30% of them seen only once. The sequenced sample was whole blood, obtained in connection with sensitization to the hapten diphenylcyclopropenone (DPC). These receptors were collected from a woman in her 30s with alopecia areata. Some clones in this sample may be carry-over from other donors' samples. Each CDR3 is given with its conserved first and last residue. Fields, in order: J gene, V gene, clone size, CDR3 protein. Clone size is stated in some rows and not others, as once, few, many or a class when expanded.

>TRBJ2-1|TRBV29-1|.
CSVIWWVGSYNEQFF
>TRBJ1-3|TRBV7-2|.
CASSLGGRNTIYF
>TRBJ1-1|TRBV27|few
CASIDRVSGKAFF
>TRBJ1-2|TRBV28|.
CASSSGTGGKNYGYTF
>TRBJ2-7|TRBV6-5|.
CASSFQQMGYEQYF
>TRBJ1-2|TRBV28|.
CASSYGLVGLRKGYGYTF
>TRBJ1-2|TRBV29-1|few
CSVAIPPGQIDYGYTF
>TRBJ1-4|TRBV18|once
CASSRQTGSNEKLFF
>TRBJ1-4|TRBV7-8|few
CASSQDGTTNEKLFF
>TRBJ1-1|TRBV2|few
CASSEEGSRAEAFF
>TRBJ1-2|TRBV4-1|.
CASSHTAGGYTF
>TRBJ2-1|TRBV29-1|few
CSSRDREAGEQFF
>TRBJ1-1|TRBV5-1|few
CASSLDRLNTEAFF
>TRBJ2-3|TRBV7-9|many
CASSPVGADTQYF